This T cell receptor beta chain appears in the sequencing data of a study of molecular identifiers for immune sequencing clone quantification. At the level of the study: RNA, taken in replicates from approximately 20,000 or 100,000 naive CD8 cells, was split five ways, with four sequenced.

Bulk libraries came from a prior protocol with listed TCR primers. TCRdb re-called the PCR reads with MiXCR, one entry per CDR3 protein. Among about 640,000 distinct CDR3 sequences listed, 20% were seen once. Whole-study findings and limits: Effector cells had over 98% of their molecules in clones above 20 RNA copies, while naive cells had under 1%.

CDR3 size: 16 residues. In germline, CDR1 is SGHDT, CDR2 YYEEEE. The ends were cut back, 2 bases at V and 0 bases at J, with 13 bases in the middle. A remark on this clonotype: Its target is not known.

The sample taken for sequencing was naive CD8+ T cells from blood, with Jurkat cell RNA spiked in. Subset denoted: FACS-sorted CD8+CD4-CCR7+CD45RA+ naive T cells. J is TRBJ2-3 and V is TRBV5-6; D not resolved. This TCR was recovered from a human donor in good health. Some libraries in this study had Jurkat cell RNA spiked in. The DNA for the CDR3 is TGTGCCAGCAGCTTACCAGCTTGGCGGAGCACAGATACGCAGTATTTT. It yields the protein CASSLPAWRSTDTQYF.